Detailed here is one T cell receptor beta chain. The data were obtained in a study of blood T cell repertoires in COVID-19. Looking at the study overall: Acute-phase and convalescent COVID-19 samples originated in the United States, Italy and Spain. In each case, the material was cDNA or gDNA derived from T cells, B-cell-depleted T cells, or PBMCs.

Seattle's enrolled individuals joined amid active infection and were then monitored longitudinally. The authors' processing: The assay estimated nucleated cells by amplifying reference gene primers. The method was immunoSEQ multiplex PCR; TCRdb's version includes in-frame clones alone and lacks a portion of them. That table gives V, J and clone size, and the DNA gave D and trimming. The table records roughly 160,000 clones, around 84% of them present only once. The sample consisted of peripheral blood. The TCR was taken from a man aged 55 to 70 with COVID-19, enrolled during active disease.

The CDR3 nucleotides read TGCGCCAGCAGCAGGTCAGGGGACTACGAGCAGTACTTC. Translated: CASSRSGDYEQYF. The genes are TRBV4-1 and TRBJ2-7; maybe TRBD1 (6 bases). The CDR3 is 13 residues long. CDR1 and CDR2 from the germline V gene are MGHRA and YSYEKL. The V and J ends lost 5 bases and 3 bases respectively, with 11 bases between them.